The 13 T cell receptor beta chains below come from one sample, sequenced in a study of T cell responses to AZD1222 COVID-19 vaccine. Data came from immunoSEQ multiplex PCR; TCRdb stores just in-frame clones and leaves some out. The sample records some 120,000 clones, about 94% being singletons. Sample: peripheral blood, taken on day 0 of AZD1222 vaccination. The receptors shown here come from an adult in good health.

The chain uses TRBV6-5 and TRBJ1-5, with TRBD1 as a possible D gene (6 bases). Between the trimmed V and J ends, which lost 6 bases and 1 base, there was a span of 10 bases. Germline CDR1 MNHEY, CDR2 SVGAGI. The CDR3 has 14 residues. The CDR3 spells CASRPGASNQPQHF. The DNA for the CDR3 is TGTGCCAGCAGACCAGGGGCGAGCAATCAGCCCCAGCATTTT.

The rearrangement joins TRBV5-6 to TRBJ1-4; D remains unclear. The germline V gene encodes CDR1 SGHDT and CDR2 YYEEEE. The V end lost 7 bases, the J end lost 6 bases, and 13 bases lay between the germline ends. The CDR3 has 13 residues. The CDR3 is CASLNSLDEKLFF. The DNA of the CDR3 is TGTGCCAGCTTGAACTCGCTAGATGAAAAACTGTTTTTT.

This clone was seen just once. V gene TRBV11-3 combines with J gene TRBJ2-7; 8 nucleotides align to TRBD2. The junction had 2 bases not matched to a gene; V was cut back by 1 base and J by 3 bases. The CDR3 covers 14 residues. Germline CDR1 reads SGHNT; CDR2 reads YENEEA. CDR3: CASSLAAGVYEQYF. The CDR3 nucleotides are TGTGCCAGCAGCTTAGCAGCGGGGGTCTACGAGCAGTACTTC.

This clone was recorded a few times. The chain joins TRBV2 to TRBJ1-2; weak D call: TRBD1 (5 bases). This CDR3 has 15 residues. The V gene's germline CDR1 is SNHLY and CDR2 FYNNEI. V dropped 7 bases and J dropped 8 bases, with 23 bases sitting between them. The DNA of the CDR3 is TGTGCCAGCATCCCCGGCGGACAACTCTTTTGGGGCTACACCTTC. It specifies CASIPGGQLFWGYTF.

The chain recombines TRBV4-2 with TRBJ1-4, with no clear D. V shed 2 bases and J shed 0 bases, with 10 bases lying between them. From germline, CDR1 is LGHNA and CDR2 YNFKEQ. The CDR3 is 16 amino acids. CDR3 coding DNA: TGTGCCAGCAGCCAATACACACAAGCAACTAATGAAAAACTGTTTTTT. Its protein product is CASSQYTQATNEKLFF.

The chain uses TRBV18 and TRBJ1-6; the match to TRBD1 covers 9 bases. This CDR3 has 14 residues. Germline assignment: CDR1 KGHSH and CDR2 LQKENI. V was pared by 6 bases and J by 8 bases, with 5 bases of the junction left unmatched. CDR3 amino acids: CASSPGTGYSPLHF. CDR3 nucleotides: TGTGCCAGCTCGCCCGGGACAGGGTATTCACCCCTCCACTTT.

The gene calls are TRBV2 and TRBJ1-2, with D unresolved. Germline values: CDR1 SNHLY, CDR2 FYNNEI. Trimming removed 6 bases from V and 4 bases from J, with 15 bases in between. The CDR3 runs 14 residues. This chain's CDR3 is CASREVADPYGYTF. In DNA form, the CDR3 reads TGTGCCAGCAGAGAGGTGGCAGATCCCTATGGCTACACCTTC.

This rearrangement joins TRBV11-2 to TRBJ2-1; D is uncertain. This CDR3 is built from 15 residues. Trimming cost V 0 bases and J 4 bases, with 10 bases left between them. CDR1 SGHAT and CDR2 FQNNGV come from the germline V gene. In nucleotides, the CDR3 is TGTGCCAGCAGCTTAGAGGGAAGAGGTTACAATGAGCAGTTCTTC. The encoded protein is CASSLEGRGYNEQFF. The full variable domain, rest sourced from reference TRBV11-2 and TRBJ2-1, is EAGVAQSPRYKIIEKRQSVAFWCNPISGHATLYWYQQILGQGPKLLIQFQNNGVVDDSQLPKDRFSAERLKGVDSTLKIQPAKLEDSAVYLCASSLEGRGYNEQFFGPGTRLTVL.

The table lists this clone with a count of one. The rearrangement joins TRBV11-2 to TRBJ1-2; 7 bases agree with TRBD1. From germline, CDR1 is SGHAT and CDR2 FQNNGV. The CDR3 is 14 residues long. V dropped 5 bases and J dropped 2; count of bases not matched to a gene: 5. The CDR3 here is CASSTSTGNYGYTF. In DNA form, the CDR3 reads TGTGCCAGCAGCACCTCGACAGGGAACTATGGCTACACCTTC.

V and J are TRBV15 and TRBJ1-2; no clear D gene. V dropped 0 bases and J dropped 9 bases, with 11 bases sitting between them. The CDR3 consists of 13 residues. Germline CDR1 reads LNHNV; CDR2 reads YYDKDF (reference sequence). CDR3 protein: CATSRDQPGSYTF. For the CDR3, the DNA is TGTGCCACCAGCAGAGATCAACCGGGAAGCTACACCTTC.

The rearrangement links TRBV29-1 to TRBJ1-2; D is undetermined. Trimming left V 1 base short and J 8 bases short, with 5 bases between. This CDR3 is 10 amino acids long. Germline V gives CDR1 SQVTM, CDR2 ANQGSEA. CDR3 nucleotides: TGCAGCGTTGAAGTACAAGGCTACACCTTC. It encodes CSVEVQGYTF. Supplemented by reference TRBV29-1 and TRBJ1-2, the full variable domain reads SAVISQKPSRDICQRGTSLTIQCQVDSQVTMMFWYRQQPGQSLTLIATANQGSEATYESGFVIDKFPISRPNLTFSTLTVSNMSPEDSSIYLCSVEVQGYTFGSGTRLTVV.

This rearrangement joins TRBV3-1 (or the pseudogene TRBV3-2) to TRBJ1-1; D not certain. V gave up 6 bases and J gave up 1 base, with 12 bases separating them. Germline V gene sequence: CDR1 LGHDT, CDR2 YNNKEL (reference sequence). The CDR3 is made up of 14 amino acids. Here the CDR3 reads CASSPTHWNTEAFF. CDR3 DNA sequence: TGTGCCAGCAGTCCTACTCACTGGAACACTGAAGCTTTCTTT.

CDR3: CASSPADRGAWGNQPQHF. In DNA form, the CDR3 reads TGTGCCAGCTCACCAGCGGACAGGGGAGCATGGGGCAATCAGCCCCAGCATTTT. The chain has TRBV18 and TRBJ1-5; TRBD1 aligns across 9 bases. CDR3 length equals 18 residues. The germline V gene encodes CDR1 KGHSH and CDR2 LQKENI. Germline trimming cut 2 bases from V and 2 bases from J; bases unmatched to any gene: 10.